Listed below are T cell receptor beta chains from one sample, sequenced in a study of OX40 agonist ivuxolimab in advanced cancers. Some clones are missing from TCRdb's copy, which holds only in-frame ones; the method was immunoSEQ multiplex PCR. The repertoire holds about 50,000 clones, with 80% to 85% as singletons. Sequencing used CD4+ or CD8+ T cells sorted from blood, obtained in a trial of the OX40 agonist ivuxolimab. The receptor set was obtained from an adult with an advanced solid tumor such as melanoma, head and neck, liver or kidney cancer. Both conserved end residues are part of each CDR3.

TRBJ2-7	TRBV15	CASSGTRTYEQYF
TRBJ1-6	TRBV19	CASSPDRAPGSPLHF
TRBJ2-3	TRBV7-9	CASSPRGPDTQYF
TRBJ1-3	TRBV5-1	CASSPGTGASRENTIYF
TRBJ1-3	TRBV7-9	CASSLSGRNTIYF
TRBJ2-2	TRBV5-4	CASSLYSGGTGELFF
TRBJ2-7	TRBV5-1	CASSLVAGGKTSLYEQYF
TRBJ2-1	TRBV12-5	CASGLAAGVSYNEQFF
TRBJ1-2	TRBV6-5	CASRETGGGYTF
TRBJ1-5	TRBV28	CASRRQGSNQPQHF
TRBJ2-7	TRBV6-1	CASIVGRGIAEQYF
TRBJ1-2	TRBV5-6	CASSNQAGATF
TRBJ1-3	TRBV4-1	CASSQEGERENTIYF
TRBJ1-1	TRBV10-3	CAITPTGRFDTEAFF
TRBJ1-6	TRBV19	CASEATGTGGSPLHF
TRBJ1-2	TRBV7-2	CASSSSTPRDYGYTF
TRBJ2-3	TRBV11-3	CASSLSGAARGTDTQYF
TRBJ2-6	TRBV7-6	CASSRTGFTGANVLTF
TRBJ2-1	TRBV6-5	CASSYEGRSYNEQFF
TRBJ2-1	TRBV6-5	CASRGPWGYNEQFF
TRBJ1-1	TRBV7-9	CASSLGRRGSTEAFF
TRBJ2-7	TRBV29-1	CSARRVGTGAYEQYF
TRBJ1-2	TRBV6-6	CASSDPGQANGYTF
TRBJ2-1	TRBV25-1	CASSEFLEQFF
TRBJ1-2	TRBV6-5	CASLSEGGPYGYTF
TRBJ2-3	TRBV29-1	CSVRGTGADTQYF
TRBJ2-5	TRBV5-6	CASSLAGTGFRETQYF
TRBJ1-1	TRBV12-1	CASSFRGTALETEAFF
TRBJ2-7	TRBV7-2	CASSLFRDTGRYEQYF
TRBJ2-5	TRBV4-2	CASSHQRTGEETQYF
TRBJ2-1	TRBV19	CASSVTPIGNEQFF
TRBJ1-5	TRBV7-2	CASSPGADQPQHF
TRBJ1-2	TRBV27	CASSSYRGGSNYGYTF
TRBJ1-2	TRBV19	CASSPAGRAGYGYTF
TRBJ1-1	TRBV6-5	CASSPGPRAGSFF
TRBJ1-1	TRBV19	CASSTRTVTEAFF
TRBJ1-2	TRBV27	CASSLAGGYGYTF
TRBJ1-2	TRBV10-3	CAISEQGVGGYTF